A selection of T cell receptor beta chains follows, all from one sample in a study of response to subunit inactivated influenza vaccine. One entry per CDR3 protein results from TCRdb running MiXCR on the RT-PCR reads. The sample yields approximately 500,000 distinct CDR3 sequences, less than 25% seen once. This sample also belongs to another study, concerning T cells expressing NK-cell markers.

The sequencing used CD4+ T cells sorted from PBMCs, collected roughly 13 days after vaccination. Source of these receptors: a man aged 50-59 years who received an inactivated influenza vaccine. CDR3s include the opening cysteine and the closing phenylalanine or tryptophan. The D gene is left open where the match is weak. Some rows have no size entry. The others give once, few or many, or a class for an expanded clone.

V gene	J gene	clone size	D gene	CDR3 protein	CDR3 DNA
TRBV7-8	TRBJ1-4	few	TRBD1	CASSTRTTGGFEKLFF	TGTGCCAGCAGCACAAGAACGACAGGGGGCTTTGAAAAACTGTTTTTT
TRBV6-2/TRBV6-3	TRBJ2-1	.	.	CASTLSGTNEQFF	TGTGCCAGCACCCTCTCCGGAACCAATGAGCAGTTCTTC
TRBV3-1	TRBJ2-7	few	TRBD1	CASSQATGVAYEQYF	TGTGCCAGCAGCCAAGCGACAGGGGTTGCCTACGAGCAGTACTTC
TRBV25-1	TRBJ2-1	few	TRBD2	CASSEYRASGSNEQFF	TGTGCCAGCAGTGAATATCGGGCTAGCGGGAGCAATGAGCAGTTCTTC
TRBV6-6	TRBJ2-5	few	.	CASSYRHSETQYF	TGTGCCAGCAGTTATCGACACTCGGAGACCCAGTACTTC
TRBV11-2	TRBJ2-7	.	TRBD2	CASRRLADYEQYF	TGTGCCAGCAGGCGTCTAGCGGACTACGAGCAGTACTTC
TRBV12-3/TRBV12-4	TRBJ1-1	few	.	CASSTNRGSPGGTEAFF	TGTGCCAGCAGTACCAATAGGGGCTCCCCGGGGGGTACTGAAGCTTTCTTT
TRBV29-1	TRBJ2-1	few	TRBD1	CSSRTGIYNEQFF	TGCAGCTCCCGGACAGGGATTTACAATGAGCAGTTCTTC
TRBV6-1	TRBJ2-5	few	.	CASSGDARARETQYF	TGTGCCAGCAGTGGGGATGCGCGGGCACGAGAGACCCAGTACTTC
TRBV7-2	TRBJ1-2	.	TRBD1	CASSAGGSYGYTF	TGTGCCAGCTCTGCAGGGGGCTCCTATGGCTACACCTTC
TRBV6-1	TRBJ2-7	few	.	CASSEVWGHYEQYF	TGTGCCAGCAGTGAAGTCTGGGGGCACTACGAGCAGTACTTC
TRBV20-1	TRBJ1-2	few	.	CSARDTTLNSYGYTF	TGCAGTGCTAGAGATACAACCCTTAACAGCTATGGCTACACCTTC
TRBV9	TRBJ2-5	few	.	CASSISPGTEETQYF	TGTGCCAGCAGCATCTCCCCTGGGACGGAAGAGACCCAGTACTTC
TRBV6-5	TRBJ1-2	.	.	CASSYSTPGSWGGYTF	TGTGCCAGCAGTTACTCGACGCCAGGCTCCTGGGGCGGCTACACTTTC
TRBV5-1	TRBJ2-5	few	.	CASSQRSSPEETQYF	TGCGCCAGCAGTCAACGATCGTCTCCTGAGGAGACCCAGTACTTC
TRBV7-3	TRBJ1-1	.	.	CASSLNRAGNTEAFF	TGTGCCAGCAGCTTAAACCGGGCGGGGAACACTGAAGCTTTCTTT
TRBV10-2	TRBJ2-6	.	.	CASSITGPEIPGANVLTF	TGCGCCAGCAGCATAACGGGCCCTGAGATACCCGGGGCCAACGTCCTGACTTTC
TRBV7-2	TRBJ1-2	.	TRBD1	CASSLAPGQRYGYTF	TGTGCCAGCAGCTTAGCGCCGGGACAGCGCTATGGCTACACCTTC
TRBV7-3	TRBJ2-1	many	TRBD2	CASSLIGTSSYNEQFF	TGTGCCAGCAGCCTCATCGGGACTAGCTCCTACAATGAGCAGTTCTTC
TRBV27	TRBJ1-5	few	.	CASSLSIGYNQPQHF	TGTGCCAGCAGTTTATCGATAGGCTACAATCAGCCCCAGCATTTT
TRBV12-3/TRBV12-4	TRBJ1-1	few	.	CASSLGGLGTEAFF	TGTGCCAGCAGTTTAGGTGGGTTGGGCACTGAAGCTTTCTTT